These 8 T cell receptor beta chains were all obtained from the same sample, sequenced in a study of cytomegalovirus exposure and HLA in healthy donors. It was with 60 Vbeta and 13 Jbeta primers that the PCR ran. Profiled with immunoSEQ multiplex PCR; TCRdb holds only in-frame clones, not every one. In all, the sample yields 75,000 to 95,000 clones. Specimen: PBMCs. Every receptor here comes from a girl aged 5-17 years in good health and CMV-seropositive.

The gene calls are TRBV9 and TRBJ2-7, with TRBD2 as a possible D gene (5 bases). Germline assignment: CDR1 SGDLS and CDR2 YYNGEE. The CDR3 has 13 residues. V was clipped by 7 bases and J by 0 bases, with 11 bases between them. This CDR3 reads CASGGSRSYEQYF. The CDR3 nucleotides are TGTGCCAGCGGAGGCAGCCGCTCCTACGAGCAGTACTTC.

This chain joins TRBV4-3 and TRBJ2-2, with TRBD1 identical over 7 bases. The CDR3 spans 16 residues. The V gene's germline CDR1 is LGHNA and CDR2 YSLEER. V trimming: 3 bases; J trimming: 0 bases; junction bases outside the gene matches: 4. CDR3 nucleotide sequence: TGCGCCAGCAGCCACCCAGGGGGAGCGAACACCGGGGAGCTGTTTTTT. Translated: CASSHPGGANTGELFF.

This chain uses TRBV7-9 with TRBJ1-1; D unresolved. CDR1 and CDR2 (germline): SEHNR, FQNEAQ (reference sequence). There are 12 residues in the CDR3. V was trimmed by 4 bases and J by 0 bases, leaving 3 bases between them. Here the CDR3 DNA reads TGTGCCAGCAGCTACTTGAACACTGAAGCTTTCTTT. The encoded protein is CASSYLNTEAFF.

This rearrangement joins TRBV29-1 to TRBJ1-2; D is perhaps TRBD1 (6 bases). Trimming took 3 bases from V and 2 from J, leaving 16 bases between them. This CDR3 comprises 15 residues. Germline CDR1 and CDR2: SQVTM and ANQGSEA. The CDR3 here is CSVDGHRVDNYGYTF. CDR3 nucleotides: TGCAGCGTTGACGGCCACAGGGTCGACAACTATGGCTACACCTTC.

The J gene is TRBJ1-5, the V gene TRBV7-9; D remains unclear. The CDR3 covers 15 residues. Germline V gene data show CDR1 as SEHNR and CDR2 as FQNEAQ (reference sequence). Deletions cut 4 bases from V and 3 bases from J, with 13 bases between. The CDR3, as DNA: TGTGCCAGCAGCTCCGCAAACAGTTTCAATCAGCCCCAGCATTTT. Protein product: CASSSANSFNQPQHF. Looking up the rest from reference TRBV7-9 and TRBJ1-5 gives the full variable domain: DTGVSQNPRHKITKRGQNVTFRCDPISEHNRLYWYRQTLGQGPEFLTYFQNEAQLEKSRLLSDRFSAERPKGSFSTLEIQRTEQGDSAMYLCASSSANSFNQPQHFGDGTRLSIL.

The V gene is TRBV6-6, the J gene TRBJ2-1; 8 nucleotides agree with TRBD2. CDR1 MNHNY and CDR2 SVGAGI come from the germline V gene (reference sequence). With 7 bases clipped from V and 3 bases from J, the junction kept 8 bases outside the gene matches. The CDR3 has 15 amino acids. The CDR3 is CASIATSGSYNEQFF. The CDR3 DNA follows: TGTGCCAGCATCGCAACTAGCGGAAGCTACAATGAGCAGTTCTTC.

This chain uses TRBV4-1 with TRBJ1-6, with D perhaps TRBD1 (5 bases). Trimming left V 1 base short and J 17 bases short, with 12 bases between. This CDR3 spans 12 amino acids. Germline V gene data show CDR1 as MGHRA and CDR2 as YSYEKL. The CDR3 is CASSQGGRKIHF. CDR3 nucleotide sequence: TGCGCCAGCAGCCAAGGGGGGAGGAAGATCCACTTT.

The chain is built from TRBV6-5 and TRBJ1-5; the D is unclear. CDR3 length equals 15 residues. Between the trimmed V and J ends, which lost 6 bases and 0 bases, there was a span of 12 bases. Germline lookup yields CDR1 MNHEY and CDR2 SVGAGI. DNA of the CDR3: TGTGCCAGCAGGAACAGAGAATATAGCAATCAGCCCCAGCATTTT. Residues: CASRNREYSNQPQHF.